This TCR beta chain was identified in a study of cytomegalovirus exposure and HLA in healthy donors. Study as a whole: Most donors, 70% to 85% of over 350 genotyped, fell in the Caucasian-associated ancestry cluster.

Study results and caveats: Later analysis indicated greater clonal expansion among HLA-associated TCR beta chains than among equally common other chains. Sequences of the TCR beta chain were said to predict the HLA-A and HLA-B alleles of most subjects accurately. An analysis that came later showed most CMV-associated TCR beta chains appearing HLA-restricted.

A word on this clone: What it binds is unknown.

The PCR contained 60 Vbeta and 13 Jbeta primers. Assay used: immunoSEQ multiplex PCR; TCRdb lists only in-frame clones, some missing. The sample includes 150,000 or so clones, roughly 70% of them seen just once. CDR1 is GTSNPN and CDR2 is SVGIG in the germline V gene (reference sequence). The length of the CDR3 is 14 residues. Trimming took off 2 bases at V and 0 bases at J, with 9 bases between the two ends. This chain links TRBV30 with TRBJ2-3; D is unresolved. The sample comprised PBMCs. The source of this sequence is a woman aged 60-75 years in good health and CMV-seropositive. The CDR3 is CAWSKLSSTDTQYF. CDR3 nucleotides: TGTGCCTGGAGTAAGCTCTCTAGCACAGATACGCAGTATTTT.